Included here is one T cell receptor (beta chain) sequence, with context. Repertoires were generated with immunoSEQ multiplex PCR, while TCRdb's copy carries only in-frame clones and drops some. The sample yields 150,000 to 200,000 clones, 91% seen once. These data are taken from a study of control samples from healthy donors and cancer patients. The CDR3 is made up of 20 amino acids. The genes are TRBV21-1 and TRBJ2-1; the table's D call TRBD1 went unverified against the DNA. TRBV21-1 is tagged as a pseudogene. This TCR was sampled from a middle-aged woman in good health. The material sequenced was blood. This chain's CDR3 is CASSKETGHPEKGSYNEQFF. The CDR3 nucleotides are TGTGCCAGCAGCAAGGAAACGGGACACCCCGAAAAGGGCTCCTACAATGAGCAGTTCTTC.